The 22 T cell receptor beta chains given below trace back to one sample, sequenced in a study of radiation and T cells in renal cell carcinoma. The time point is: baseline pretreatment blood. Treatment noted: 15 Gy SBRT to primary tumor, nephrectomy 4 weeks later. Clones were sequenced by immunoSEQ multiplex PCR, and TCRdb holds only the in-frame ones, with some missing. The sample lists 20,000 to 25,000 clones, about 80% occurring once. The sample here was blood, taken from a patient whose treatment included radiotherapy and nephrectomy. The source is a man between 60 and 70 years old with renal cell carcinoma.

The chain combines TRBV30 with TRBJ2-7, with D tentatively TRBD1 (6 bases). V was clipped by 5 bases and J by 2 bases, with 10 bases between them. CDR3 length: 12 amino acids. CDR1 and CDR2 (germline): GTSNPN, SVGIG (reference sequence). The CDR3 reads CAWDKGAYEQYF. For the CDR3, the DNA is TGTGCCTGGGACAAGGGGGCCTACGAGCAGTACTTC.

The chain is built from TRBV29-1 and TRBJ2-3; TRBD2 is a possible D gene (6 bases). The CDR3 extends over 15 amino acids. The germline gives CDR1 SQVTM, CDR2 ANQGSEA. Trimming removed 5 bases at V and 4 bases at J, with 19 bases between. The CDR3 region is CSVYATAWGADTQYF. The CDR3 DNA follows: TGCAGCGTTTACGCGACGGCCTGGGGGGCAGATACGCAGTATTTT.

This clone was counted between two and nine times. The rearrangement uses TRBV5-6 and TRBJ2-7; D may correspond to TRBD1 or TRBD2 (5 bases each). This CDR3 comprises 15 residues. Germline CDR1 SGHDT, CDR2 YYEEEE. V lost 6 bases, J lost 0 bases, and 16 bases lay in between. CDR3 coding DNA: TGTGCCAGCATCCTAACAGGAGGCCCCTCCTACGAGCAGTACTTC. It codes for CASILTGGPSYEQYF.

The rearrangement uses TRBV30 and TRBJ2-3, with 8 positions matching TRBD2. The CDR3 consists of 13 residues. The junction had 2 bases not matched to a gene; V was cut back by 5 bases and J by 1 base. Germline CDR1 and CDR2: GTSNPN and SVGIG (reference sequence). The CDR3 sequence: CAWETSGTDTQYF. CDR3 bases: TGTGCCTGGGAGACTAGCGGCACAGATACGCAGTATTTT.

The chain links TRBV7-9 to TRBJ2-3; TRBD1 is a possible D gene (5 bases). Germline CDR1 SEHNR, CDR2 FQNEAQ (reference sequence). The CDR3 totals 13 residues. Trimming left V 5 bases short and J 4 bases short, with 10 bases between. The CDR3 nucleotides are TGTGCCAGCAGCCCCAAACAGGCAGATACGCAGTATTTT. Amino acids: CASSPKQADTQYF.

The CDR3 DNA reads TGTGCCATCAGTGAGGGACAGGGCCGGAATCAGCCCCAGCATTTT. It codes for CAISEGQGRNQPQHF. The V call is TRBV10-3, the J call TRBJ1-5; 8 positions match TRBD1. Germline V lookup: CDR1 ENHRY, CDR2 SYGVKD. V was pared by 2 bases and J by 4 bases, with 4 bases of the junction left unmatched. CDR3 length equals 15 residues.

The chain couples TRBV30 to TRBJ2-1; TRBD2 is a possible D gene (6 bases). V was cut by 8 bases and J by 0 bases, with 14 bases left in between. The CDR3 loop spans 14 amino acids. Germline V CDR1 and CDR2: GTSNPN, SVGIG (reference sequence). CDR3 DNA: TGTGCCCTCGAAGGGACTGGCTCCTACAATGAGCAGTTCTTC. Protein sequence: CALEGTGSYNEQFF.

This clone is a singleton in its sample. The rearrangement joins TRBV11-2 to TRBJ1-1; D gene ambiguous. The CDR3 is made up of 13 amino acids. The germline V gene encodes CDR1 SGHAT and CDR2 FQNNGV. V lost 5 bases and J 5 bases, leaving 12 bases between the germline ends. CDR3 nucleotides: TGTGCCAGCAGCAGCCAGGAGAGGACTGAAGCTTTCTTT. Encoded protein: CASSSQERTEAFF.

In its sample, this clone is medium-sized. J is TRBJ2-1 and V is TRBV21-1; the tabulated D call, TRBD2, remains unverified against the DNA. TRBV21-1 represents a pseudogene. The CDR3 runs 11 residues. The CDR3 region has the DNA TGTGCCAGCAGCAATCGGGGTGAGCAGTTCTTC. Its translation: CASSNRGEQFF.

The CDR3 bases are TGCGCCAGCAGCGGTCTAGCGGGAGGGCCGGGTGAGCAGTTCTTC. Translating gives CASSGLAGGPGEQFF. This rearrangement joins TRBV5-1 to TRBJ2-1; 12 bases are a match to TRBD2. CDR3 length: 15 residues. The germline gives CDR1 SGHRS, CDR2 YFSETQ. The J segment lost 9 bases and the V segment lost 4 bases, leaving 8 bases of the junction unmatched.

V is TRBV30 and J is TRBJ1-4; D uncertain. V lost 5 bases and J 0 bases, leaving 7 bases between the germline ends. The CDR3 sequence is 13 residues long. Germline lookup yields CDR1 GTSNPN and CDR2 SVGIG (reference sequence). Here the CDR3 DNA reads TGTGCCTGGTACCGACCAACTAATGAAAAACTGTTTTTT. Translated: CAWYRPTNEKLFF. Supplemented by reference TRBV30 and TRBJ1-4, the full variable domain reads SQTIHQWPATLVQPVGSPLSLECTVEGTSNPNLYWYRQAAGRGLQLLFYSVGIGQISSEVPQNLSASRPQDRQFILSSKKLLLSDSGFYLCAWYRPTNEKLFFGSGTQLSVL.

The chain couples TRBV2 to TRBJ1-1, with D perhaps TRBD1 (5 bases). This CDR3 has 15 residues. Germline V gives CDR1 SNHLY, CDR2 FYNNEI. The V end lost 2 bases, the J end lost 3 bases, and 13 bases lay between the germline ends. This CDR3 reads CASSEIGGGDTEAFF. The CDR3 nucleotides are TGTGCCAGCAGTGAAATTGGGGGAGGCGACACTGAAGCTTTCTTT.

This clone was counted once. The chain recombines TRBV19 with TRBJ1-1; D is ambiguous. The CDR3 loop spans 14 amino acids. Germline values: CDR1 LNHDA, CDR2 SQIVND (reference sequence). V was clipped by 2 bases and J by 2 bases, with 9 bases between them. As DNA, the CDR3 is TGTGCCAGTAGTATAAAGTGGGGAAACACTGAAGCTTTCTTT. This translates into CASSIKWGNTEAFF. Full variable domain (rest looked up from reference TRBV19 and TRBJ1-1): DGGITQSPKYLFRKEGQNVTLSCEQNLNHDAMYWYRQDPGQGLRLIYYSQIVNDFQKGDIAEGYSVSREKKESFPLTVTSAQKNPTAFYLCASSIKWGNTEAFFGQGTRLTVV.

There are a few counts of this clone. The genes are TRBV18 and TRBJ2-1, with TRBD2 as a possible D gene (6 bases). V lost 5 bases and J 4 bases, leaving 12 bases between the germline ends. The CDR3 is 14 amino acids. Germline V lookup: CDR1 KGHSH, CDR2 LQKENI. CDR3 nucleotide sequence: TGTGCCAGCTCAGGGCTAGCGAGTTACAATGAGCAGTTCTTC. This gives the protein CASSGLASYNEQFF.

The chain joins TRBV5-1 to TRBJ1-2; tentatively, D is TRBD1 (5 bases). Per the germline V gene, CDR1 is SGHRS and CDR2 is YFSETQ. V was clipped by 4 bases and J by 3 bases, with 10 bases between them. CDR3 length equals 13 residues. This CDR3 reads CASSAGSDYGYTF. The DNA for the CDR3 is TGCGCCAGCAGCGCAGGGTCTGACTATGGCTACACCTTC.

V and J are TRBV5-1 and TRBJ2-1; 7 bases line up with TRBD2. This CDR3 region has 14 residues. V shed 2 bases and J 5 bases; nucleotides not matched to a gene: 4. Looked up from germline, CDR1 is SGHRS and CDR2 is YFSETQ. The CDR3: CASSFQRDHNEQFF. CDR3 nucleotide sequence: TGCGCCAGCAGCTTCCAGCGGGACCACAATGAGCAGTTCTTC. Looking up the rest from reference TRBV5-1 and TRBJ2-1 gives the full variable domain: KAGVTQTPRYLIKTRGQQVTLSCSPISGHRSVSWYQQTPGQGLQFLFEYFSETQRNKGNFPGRFSGRQFSNSRSEMNVSTLELGDSALYLCASSFQRDHNEQFFGPGTRLTVL.

This chain connects TRBV7-2 to TRBJ2-3; D possibly corresponds to TRBD2 (5 bases). Between the trimmed V and J ends, which lost 10 bases and 2 bases, there was a span of 16 bases. Germline CDR1 SGHTA, CDR2 FQGNSA. The CDR3 extends over 14 amino acids. The CDR3 DNA reads as TGTGCCACCATCCGGGATGGCCCCACAGATACGCAGTATTTT. Amino acids: CATIRDGPTDTQYF. The full variable domain, its missing parts supplied by reference TRBV7-2 and TRBJ2-3, is GAGVSQSPSNKVTEKGKDVELRCDPISGHTALYWYRQSLGQGLEFLIYFQGNSAPDKSGLPSDRFSAERTGGSVSTLTIQRTQQEDSAVYLCATIRDGPTDTQYFGPGTRLTVL.

This clone has a handful of counts. The V gene is TRBV27, the J gene TRBJ2-2; D is possibly TRBD2 (5 bases). The length of the CDR3 is 15 residues. Germline V gene lookup returns CDR1 MNHEY and CDR2 SMNVEV (reference sequence). The V gene lost 6 bases and the J gene lost 7 bases, with 18 bases spanning the gap. CDR3 residues: CASSLVGLRVGELFF. CDR3 DNA: TGTGCCAGCAGCCTCGTTGGATTGAGGGTCGGGGAGCTGTTTTTT.

This chain joins TRBV19 and TRBJ2-7; TRBD2 aligns across 7 bases. Germline values: CDR1 LNHDA, CDR2 SQIVND (reference sequence). CDR3 size: 12 residues. The junction had 7 bases not matched to a gene; V was cut back by 8 bases and J by 6 bases. The CDR3 loop reads CASRSGSVEQYF. In DNA, the CDR3 is TGTGCCAGTCGTAGCGGGTCTGTCGAGCAGTACTTC.

This chain joins TRBV10-2 and TRBJ2-7; 8 bases fit TRBD2. Losses at the gene ends were 7 bases for V and 9 bases for J; bases not matched to a gene: 17. CDR1 WSHSY and CDR2 SAAADI come from the germline V gene. There are 15 residues in the CDR3. As DNA, the CDR3 is TGCGCCAGCACAGACTTTTCCGGGGGGGTTGGCGGGCAGTACTTC. It codes for CASTDFSGGVGGQYF.

V usage is TRBV4-1 and J usage is TRBJ2-5; 8 bases map to TRBD2. V lost 4 bases to trimming and J lost 5 bases; unmatched junction nucleotides: 12. The germline V gene encodes CDR1 MGHRA and CDR2 YSYEKL. The CDR3 has 16 residues. CDR3 protein: CASSPRGREVRETQYF. The CDR3 DNA reads as TGCGCCAGCAGCCCACGGGGGCGGGAGGTACGGGAGACCCAGTACTTC.

This chain connects TRBV2 to TRBJ1-2; 9 positions agree with TRBD1. V dropped 2 bases and J dropped 4; count of bases not matched to a gene: 8. CDR3 length: 16 residues. Per the germline V gene, CDR1 is SNHLY and CDR2 is FYNNEI. CDR3 sequence: CASSETGQGIFYGYTF. Here the CDR3 DNA reads TGTGCCAGCAGTGAAACGGGACAGGGAATTTTCTATGGCTACACCTTC. The complete variable domain, with remaining parts taken from reference TRBV2 and TRBJ1-2, reads EPEVTQTPSHQVTQMGQEVILRCVPISNHLYFYWYRQILGQKVEFLVSFYNNEISEKSEIFDDQFSVERPDGSNFTLKIRSTKLEDSAMYFCASSETGQGIFYGYTFGSGTRLTVV.